This TCR beta chain was sequenced during a study of shared clonotypes between healthy human individuals. There were only Caucasian adults among the donors, and all lived in Nashville, Tennessee. Ten immunoSEQ deep assay plates were used to sequence unsorted PBMC DNA. Using immunoSEQ multiplex PCR, the repertoire was profiled, and TCRdb retains in-frame clones only, with some absent. The sample records some 500,000 clones, 79% being singletons. The source of this sequence is a middle-aged woman in good health. Some clones in this sample may be carry-over from other donors' samples. Sequenced input: PBMCs.

In DNA form, the CDR3 reads TGTGCCAGCAGCCTCCGGACTAGCTCCTACAATGAGCAGTTCTTC. Encoded protein: CASSLRTSSYNEQFF. The chain is built from TRBV28 and TRBJ2-1, with 7 nucleotides matching TRBD2. Germline loops: CDR1 MDHEN, CDR2 SYDVKM. This CDR3 has 15 amino acids. V gave up 6 bases and J gave up 0 bases; unmatched junction bases: 5.